These T cell receptor beta chains were read from a single sample in a study of blood T cell repertoires in COVID-19. The data were produced by immunoSEQ multiplex PCR, yet TCRdb's version contains in-frame clones alone and is incomplete. The sample includes 130,000 to 150,000 clones, around 79% of them seen just once. Sequencing input: peripheral blood. Every receptor here comes from a woman between 65 and 79 years old with COVID-19, enrolled during active disease. The CDR3 runs from the conserved cysteine through the conserved F or W. A D gene is named only where the DNA matches it firmly. Size is omitted from some rows. Given values are once, few, many or a class for expanded clones.

>NA|NA|TRBJ1-2|TRBV27
TGTGCCAGCAGTTTATCGGGCCCCCCGGGAAACTATGGCTACACCTTC
CASSLSGPPGNYGYTF
>NA|NA|TRBJ1-1|TRBV18
TGTGCCAGCTCAGGCCCGGGACAGAACACTGAAGCTTTCTTT
CASSGPGQNTEAFF
>NA|TRBD1|TRBJ1-2|TRBV2
TGTGCCAGCAGGTTGGGACAGGGAGGAGGCTACACCTTC
CASRLGQGGGYTF
>NA|TRBD1|TRBJ2-7|TRBV28
TGTGCCAGCAGCAGTTTCCGGACAGGGGGGTCCTACGAGCAGTACTTC
CASSSFRTGGSYEQYF
>NA|TRBD1|TRBJ2-7|TRBV27
TGTGCCAGCAGTGTACGCCAAACAGGGGGAGAGCAGTACTTC
CASSVRQTGGEQYF
>NA|NA|TRBJ1-2|TRBV15
TGTGCCACCAGCAGAGACAGGGGATTTTCGGACGGCTACACCTTC
CATSRDRGFSDGYTF
>few|NA|TRBJ2-7|TRBV28
TGTGCCAGCAGTTTACCCCGGACGGGAGCCTACGAGCAGTACTTC
CASSLPRTGAYEQYF
>NA|TRBD1|TRBJ2-3|TRBV19
TGTGCCAGTAGTACCTCGACAGGGGTACGGGATACGCAGTATTTT
CASSTSTGVRDTQYF
>NA|NA|TRBJ1-1|TRBV20-1
TGCCAAGGACGGGAGAACACTGAAGCTTTCTTT
CQGRENTEAFF
>NA|TRBD1|TRBJ1-2|TRBV6-5
TGTGCCAGCAGTTACTCGGGGCAGGGGGGCGTGAGTGGCTACACCTTC
CASSYSGQGGVSGYTF
>NA|TRBD1|TRBJ1-2|TRBV12-3/TRBV12-4
TGTGCCAGCAGTGCAGGACAGGGGGGTGGCTACACCTTC
CASSAGQGGGYTF
>once|TRBD1|TRBJ2-7|TRBV29-1
TGCAGCGTTTACGGGACAGGGGCTTCCTACGAGCAGTACTTC
CSVYGTGASYEQYF
>NA|TRBD2|TRBJ2-5|TRBV7-9
TGTGCCAGCATCGGACTAGCGGTACAAGAGACCCAGTACTTC
CASIGLAVQETQYF
>NA|NA|TRBJ1-3|TRBV12-2
TGTGCAAGTCGCTTAACCCACCGCCGGACAGGCCGCTCTGGAAACACCATATATTTT
CASRLTHRRTGRSGNTIYF
>NA|TRBD2|TRBJ2-7|TRBV7-9
TGTGCCAGCGCAACCCTTCCTGGGACTAGCGCCTACGAGCAGTACTTC
CASATLPGTSAYEQYF
>NA|NA|TRBJ2-7|TRBV5-6
TGTGCCAGCAGCTTGGTGGGGGCAGGCTACGAGCAGTACTTC
CASSLVGAGYEQYF
>NA|NA|TRBJ1-2|TRBV5-4
TGTGCCAGCAGAGCCAAACAGGGTAACAACTATGGCTACACCTTC
CASRAKQGNNYGYTF
>NA|TRBD1|TRBJ1-3|TRBV4-1
TGCGCCAGCAGCCCCCGGGACAGGTTGGACACCATATATTTT
CASSPRDRLDTIYF
>NA|TRBD1|TRBJ1-4|TRBV7-9
TGTGCCAGCAGTTCTGGACAGGGAAGAGAAAAACTGTTTTTT
CASSSGQGREKLFF
>NA|TRBD1|TRBJ1-3|TRBV11-1
TGTGCCAGCAGCCGGGACAGTGGAAACACCATATATTTT
CASSRDSGNTIYF
>few|NA|TRBJ1-4|TRBV18
TGTGCCAGCTCAGGAGGGTCACCGGGGATCGAAAAACTGTTTTTT
CASSGGSPGIEKLFF
>NA|TRBD2|TRBJ2-5|TRBV29-1
TGCAGCGTTGAAGCCCCGGGACTAGCTTTTGGGAACTTC
CSVEAPGLAFGNF
>NA|NA|TRBJ2-2|TRBV19
TGTGCCAGTATGAGGGTACAGGGTACCGGGGAGCTGTTTTTT
CASMRVQGTGELFF
>NA|TRBD2|TRBJ2-3|TRBV5-8
TGTGCCAGCAGCTTGGGTGACCTAGCGGGGACTAGCACAGATACGCAGTATTTT
CASSLGDLAGTSTDTQYF